Each of the 20 T cell receptor beta chains below was sequenced from the same sample in a study of cytomegalovirus exposure and HLA in healthy donors. Use of 60 Vbeta and 13 Jbeta primers characterized the PCR. Data came from immunoSEQ multiplex PCR; TCRdb stores just in-frame clones and leaves some out. The sample yields 150,000 to 200,000 clones, 81% seen once. The sequenced sample was PBMCs. These TCRs come from a man aged 50-60 years in good health and CMV-seropositive.

This clone was counted once. The V gene is TRBV5-1, the J gene TRBJ2-1, with 9 bases aligning to TRBD2. The CDR3 is 17 amino acids. Germline V gives CDR1 SGHRS, CDR2 YFSETQ. Trimming cost V 0 bases and J 3 bases; bases outside gene matches: 7. The CDR3 DNA follows: TGCGCCAGCAGCTTGGGGGCGGTGCGGGGGGGCTACAATGAGCAGTTCTTC. Encoded protein: CASSLGAVRGGYNEQFF.

V is TRBV18 and J is TRBJ2-7, with a possible D match to TRBD1 (6 bases). CDR1 KGHSH and CDR2 LQKENI come from the germline V gene. This CDR3 region has 15 residues. Trimming stripped 2 bases from V and 2 bases from J, with 13 bases between. For the CDR3, the DNA is TGTGCCAGCTCACCAAATCGACAGGCACCCTACGAGCAGTACTTC. This gives the protein CASSPNRQAPYEQYF.

The chain joins TRBV29-1 to TRBJ2-5; TRBD2 agrees at 7 bases. Per the germline V gene, CDR1 is SQVTM and CDR2 is ANQGSEA. The CDR3 spans 12 residues. The trim removed 6 bases at V and 4 bases at J, leaving 5 bases unmatched. The DNA for the CDR3 is TGCAGCGTGGCGGGAGAGAGAGAGACCCAGTACTTC. It codes for CSVAGERETQYF. The whole variable domain, filled in from reference TRBV29-1 and TRBJ2-5, reads SAVISQKPSRDICQRGTSLTIQCQVDSQVTMMFWYRQQPGQSLTLIATANQGSEATYESGFVIDKFPISRPNLTFSTLTVSNMSPEDSSIYLCSVAGERETQYFGPGTRLLVL.

The chain links TRBV5-1 to TRBJ2-2; 10 bases align to TRBD2. Germline lookup yields CDR1 SGHRS and CDR2 YFSETQ. Unmatched junction bases numbered 12, after V lost 3 bases and J lost 4 bases. The length of the CDR3 is 18 residues. Here the CDR3 reads CASSWPNLAGVGTGELFF. The CDR3 coding sequence is TGCGCCAGCAGCTGGCCGAACCTAGCGGGAGTTGGCACCGGGGAGCTGTTTTTT. The complete variable domain, with remaining parts taken from reference TRBV5-1 and TRBJ2-2, reads KAGVTQTPRYLIKTRGQQVTLSCSPISGHRSVSWYQQTPGQGLQFLFEYFSETQRNKGNFPGRFSGRQFSNSRSEMNVSTLELGDSALYLCASSWPNLAGVGTGELFFGEGSRLTVL.

This chain uses TRBV4-2 with TRBJ2-6; D is undetermined. The CDR3 totals 16 residues. Trimming stripped 0 bases from V and 1 base from J, with 7 bases between. Germline values: CDR1 LGHNA, CDR2 YNFKEQ. This chain's CDR3 is CASSQDLLSGANVLTF. CDR3 bases: TGTGCCAGCAGCCAAGATCTACTATCTGGGGCCAACGTCCTGACTTTC.

The rearrangement links TRBV2 to TRBJ1-3; the D gene is possibly TRBD1 (5 bases). Trimming took 6 bases from V and 4 from J, leaving 10 bases between them. Per germline, CDR1 SNHLY and CDR2 FYNNEI. The CDR3 totals 13 residues. In DNA form, the CDR3 reads TGTGCCAGCAGCGTCCCAGGGGGAAACACCATATATTTT. It is translated as CASSVPGGNTIYF.

The J gene is TRBJ2-6, the V gene TRBV29-1, with D tentatively TRBD1 (6 bases). The CDR3 is made up of 17 amino acids. Trimming pared 0 bases from V and 0 bases from J, leaving 12 bases between. Per the germline V gene, CDR1 is SQVTM and CDR2 is ANQGSEA. The CDR3 coding sequence is TGCAGCGTTGAAGATCCCGGACAGAGCTCTGGGGCCAACGTCCTGACTTTC. Translated: CSVEDPGQSSGANVLTF.

This clone is a singleton in its sample. The J gene is TRBJ1-1, the V gene TRBV5-1; possible D gene TRBD1, 6 bases. Germline V gives CDR1 SGHRS, CDR2 YFSETQ. This CDR3 is 14 amino acids long. V lost 0 bases to trimming and J lost 7 bases, with 13 bases between them. CDR3 coding DNA: TGCGCCAGCAGCTTGGTGTTGGCGGACAGTGAAGCTTTCTTT. Encoded protein: CASSLVLADSEAFF.

V gene TRBV7-9 combines with J gene TRBJ1-3; 8 bases are a match to TRBD1. J lost 2 bases, V lost 6 bases, and 0 bases had no gene match. Germline V gene sequence: CDR1 SEHNR, CDR2 FQNEAQ (reference sequence). This CDR3 has 13 residues. The CDR3 DNA reads TGTGCCAGCAGACAGGGGGCTGGAAACACCATATATTTT. Translated, it gives CASRQGAGNTIYF. Supplemented by reference TRBV7-9 and TRBJ1-3, the full variable domain reads DTGVSQNPRHKITKRGQNVTFRCDPISEHNRLYWYRQTLGQGPEFLTYFQNEAQLEKSRLLSDRFSAERPKGSFSTLEIQRTEQGDSAMYLCASRQGAGNTIYFGEGSWLTVV.

The chain joins TRBV7-2 to TRBJ1-3, with a possible D match to TRBD1 (5 bases). The CDR3 loop spans 13 amino acids. Germline CDR1 is SGHTA and CDR2 is FQGNSA. V shed 1 base and J shed 15 bases, with 16 bases lying between them. The CDR3 region is CASSLVGGVEQYF. DNA of the CDR3: TGTGCCAGCAGCTTAGTGGGGGGGGTCGAGCAATATTTT. Using reference TRBV7-2 and TRBJ1-3 for the parts outside the CDR3, the full variable domain is GAGVSQSPSNKVTEKGKDVELRCDPISGHTALYWYRQSLGQGLEFLIYFQGNSAPDKSGLPSDRFSAERTGGSVSTLTIQRTQQEDSAVYLCASSLVGGVEQYFGEGSWLTVV.

The genes are TRBV2 and TRBJ2-1, with TRBD2 matching over 11 bases. Germline lookup yields CDR1 SNHLY and CDR2 FYNNEI. The V and J ends lost 4 bases and 9 bases, in that order; junction bases with no gene match: 8. The CDR3 is 15 residues long. DNA of the CDR3: TGTGCCAGCAGTGCTTCTAGCGGGAGGAGGGGTGAGCAGTTCTTC. This codes for CASSASSGRRGEQFF. Based on the CDR3 plus reference TRBV2 and TRBJ2-1, the full variable domain is EPEVTQTPSHQVTQMGQEVILRCVPISNHLYFYWYRQILGQKVEFLVSFYNNEISEKSEIFDDQFSVERPDGSNFTLKIRSTKLEDSAMYFCASSASSGRRGEQFFGPGTRLTVL.

J is TRBJ1-6 and V is TRBV5-1; D is unresolved. Germline loops: CDR1 SGHRS, CDR2 YFSETQ. The V gene lost 1 base and the J gene lost 11 bases, with 13 bases spanning the gap. CDR3 length equals 14 residues. This chain's CDR3 is CASSLRGMDAPLHF. The CDR3 DNA follows: TGCGCCAGCAGCTTGCGAGGGATGGATGCACCCCTCCACTTT.

The chain is built from TRBV11-2 and TRBJ1-2; D is perhaps TRBD1 (5 bases). V was trimmed by 0 bases and J by 7 bases, leaving 15 bases between them. Germline-derived CDR1 and CDR2 are SGHAT and FQNNGV. CDR3 length: 15 amino acids. The CDR3: CASSLDRRRVAGYTF. The CDR3 DNA follows: TGTGCCAGCAGCTTAGATCGGCGCAGGGTGGCTGGCTACACCTTC.

This chain connects TRBV19 to TRBJ1-5, with 7 positions matching TRBD1. CDR3 length: 18 residues. The J segment lost 0 bases and the V segment lost 6 bases, leaving 14 bases of the junction unmatched. Looked up from germline, CDR1 is LNHDA and CDR2 is SQIVND (reference sequence). CDR3 DNA: TGTGCCAGTAGCCCCTTTGGGGACAGAACGTATAGCAATCAGCCCCAGCATTTT. Translated: CASSPFGDRTYSNQPQHF.

The CDR3 here is CASSIDPWRGETQYF. The CDR3 region has the DNA TGTGCCAGTAGTATAGATCCCTGGCGGGGGGAGACCCAGTACTTC. This rearrangement joins TRBV19 to TRBJ2-5, with TRBD2 identical over 7 bases. The V gene end was trimmed by 0 bases and the J gene end by 5 bases; junction bases not matched to a gene: 6. The CDR3 sequence is 15 residues long. The germline gives CDR1 LNHDA, CDR2 SQIVND (reference sequence).

This clone was picked up a small number of times. The chain links TRBV11-3 to TRBJ2-7; tentatively, D is TRBD2 (5 bases). This CDR3 has 14 amino acids. Per germline, CDR1 SGHNT and CDR2 YENEEA. V was trimmed by 5 bases and J by 2 bases, leaving 13 bases between them. CDR3 coding DNA: TGTGCCAGCAGCCCAGCCAGCGGAACCTACGAGCAGTACTTC. Encoded protein: CASSPASGTYEQYF.

This CDR3 reads CASRDSTNSPLHF. DNA of the CDR3: TGTGCCAGCAGGGACAGTACGAACTCACCCCTCCACTTT. This chain connects TRBV6-5 to TRBJ1-6; a weak D match, TRBD1 (6 bases). CDR3 length: 13 residues. V was pared by 6 bases and J by 10 bases, with 13 bases between. The germline V gene has CDR1 MNHEY and CDR2 SVGAGI.

V gene TRBV6-5 combines with J gene TRBJ1-6, with D possibly being TRBD1 (6 bases). The CDR3 is 14 amino acids. Germline CDR1 is MNHEY and CDR2 is SVGAGI. Trimming left V 6 bases short and J 8 bases short, with 14 bases between. The CDR3 DNA follows: TGTGCCAGCAGCCAGACAGGAGGAGATTCACCCCTCCACTTT. It is translated as CASSQTGGDSPLHF.

The V gene is TRBV7-6, the J gene TRBJ1-1; 10 bases are shared with TRBD1. There are 14 residues in the CDR3. CDR1 SGHVS and CDR2 FNYEAQ come from the germline V gene. Unmatched junction bases numbered 6, after V lost 8 bases and J lost 3 bases. CDR3 DNA: TGTGCCAGCTGTCCGGGACAGGGGCACACTGAAGCTTTCTTT. It is translated as CASCPGQGHTEAFF.

This clone was recorded a few times. The rearrangement joins TRBV7-3 to TRBJ2-7; 7 bases fit TRBD2. Trimming cost V 6 bases and J 3 bases; bases outside gene matches: 5. Germline-derived CDR1 and CDR2 are SGHTA and FQGTGA. The CDR3 is 13 residues long. The CDR3 DNA follows: TGTGCCAGCAGTCCCGGGGGGAACTACGAGCAGTACTTC. Protein: CASSPGGNYEQYF.